This TCR beta chain is drawn from a study of response to subunit inactivated influenza vaccine. Germline CDR1 and CDR2: SGHRS and YFSETQ. The V end lost 7 bases, the J end lost 8 bases, and 22 bases lay between the germline ends. The CDR3 contains 15 residues. Findings and caveats of the study: Each seasonal flu vaccination may recruit only limited new T cells, authors suggested.

TCRdb ran MiXCR on the RT-PCR reads and lists one entry per CDR3 protein. In the table there are around 480,000 distinct CDR3 sequences, approximately 9.9% of which are singletons. Note on this clonotype: Its antigen is not known.

The sequencing used PBMCs from blood, collected roughly 6 weeks after vaccination. The chain uses TRBV5-1 and TRBJ2-1; tentative D call: TRBD2 (5 bases). This clonotype was obtained from a man aged 50 or older who received an inactivated influenza vaccine. CDR3 nucleotide sequence: TGCGCCAGCTACCTCGGGATAAGCTATGAACATGAGCAGTTCTTC. Protein product: CASYLGISYEHEQFF.